The T cell receptor (beta chain) under discussion was sequenced for a study of cytotoxic CD8 clonotypes in ibrutinib-treated CLL. This clone came up a few times. Antigen unknown. Cryopreserved PBMCs were the source of 1.5 to 2.5 micrograms of genomic DNA, which went to TCR beta libraries. Clones were read by immunoSEQ multiplex PCR, and TCRdb kept only the in-frame ones, dropping some. The table includes around 150,000 clones, around 81% detected once. Study-level points and caveats: Different sampling times were used for sustained-remission and progressing patients. Clonality increased with ibrutinib response but returned toward baseline at progression. Baseline clonality, above age-matched healthy donor levels, tracked circulating CD8+ T-cell counts.

Germline V gene sequence: CDR1 LNHNV, CDR2 YYDKDF (reference sequence). This CDR3 contains 13 residues. V dropped 3 bases and J dropped 8; count of bases not matched to a gene: 6. The receptor comes from a human donor with chronic lymphocytic leukemia. The V call is TRBV15, the J call TRBJ1-2; 7 nucleotides agree with TRBD1. The material was PBMCs, obtained after 36 months of ibrutinib treatment. CDR3 coding DNA: TGTGCCACCAGCAGTACCTCAGGGGGAGGCTACACCTTC. Its translation is CATSSTSGGGYTF.